The entry that follows covers one T cell receptor (beta chain) sequence. This sample is drawn from a study of CD8 T cells in Susac syndrome. Sequencing of TCR beta was undertaken in CD8+ and CD4+ T cells derived from blood. This CDR3 is built from 16 residues. Deletions cut 5 bases from V and 6 bases from J, with 23 bases between. CDR1 and CDR2 from the germline V gene are SGHVS and FQNEAQ. The authors reverse transcribed 0.5 to 1 ug RNA with random hexamers. It was immunoSEQ multiplex PCR that amplified TCR beta CDR3 across 54 Vbeta and 13 Jbeta. TCRdb reprocessed the immunoSEQ multiplex PCR reads via MiXCR and lists one record per CDR3 protein. This sample has roughly 130,000 distinct CDR3 sequences, with about 95% found just once.

Sample: CD4+ T cells from PBMCs. The J gene is TRBJ2-7, the V gene TRBV7-8, with D perhaps matching TRBD1 or TRBD2 (5 bases each). The clonotype originates from a human donor in good health. The CDR3 loop reads CASSLTPGGSVAEQYF. Written as DNA, the CDR3 is TGTGCCAGCAGCCTAACCCCTGGGGGAAGCGTGGCCGAGCAGTACTTC.